This passage covers 16 T cell receptor beta chains from one sample sequenced in a study of beta chain features in type 1 diabetes. TCRB transcripts that were expressed got sequenced, as all of the isolated RNA had been reverse transcribed. This table comes from immunoSEQ multiplex PCR, and its TCRdb copy is limited to in-frame clones, with some not included. The sample shows about 620,000 clones, around 15% of them seen only once. The sequenced material came from naive CD4+ T cells from blood. The receptors stem from a man aged 18 to 29 in good health.

This clone was counted between two and nine times. This chain links TRBV25-1 with TRBJ1-4, with 7 nucleotides matching TRBD1. V lost 5 bases, J lost 5 bases, and 8 bases stayed unmatched. The CDR3 totals 15 residues. Germline lookup yields CDR1 MGHDK and CDR2 SYGVNS. The chain's CDR3 is CASSTQGGGNEKLFF. Written as DNA, the CDR3 is TGTGCCAGCAGTACCCAGGGAGGGGGCAATGAAAAACTGTTTTTT.

This clone was observed a handful of times. The genes are TRBV19 and TRBJ1-1; perhaps TRBD1 as D (5 bases). Trimming left V 3 bases short and J 0 bases short, with 14 bases between. Germline V CDR1 and CDR2: LNHDA, SQIVND (reference sequence). This CDR3 comprises 16 residues. CDR3 coding DNA: TGTGCCAGTAGTATCCGAGGGGTCCCGCTGAACACTGAAGCTTTCTTT. It translates to CASSIRGVPLNTEAFF.

The rearrangement links TRBV7-2 to TRBJ2-2; 8 bases match TRBD1. Germline trimming cut 5 bases from V and 7 bases from J; bases unmatched to any gene: 12. CDR3 length: 16 residues. Germline V gene data show CDR1 as SGHTA and CDR2 as FQGNSA. CDR3 sequence reads: CASSPPGRGQNGELFF. The CDR3 coding sequence is TGTGCCAGCAGCCCTCCCGGCAGGGGGCAAAACGGGGAGCTGTTTTTT. Variable domain in full (rest from reference TRBV7-2 and TRBJ2-2): GAGVSQSPSNKVTEKGKDVELRCDPISGHTALYWYRQSLGQGLEFLIYFQGNSAPDKSGLPSDRFSAERTGGSVSTLTIQRTQQEDSAVYLCASSPPGRGQNGELFFGEGSRLTVL.

This clone has only a few counts. The chain combines TRBV30 with TRBJ2-1; 8 bases are a match to TRBD2. With 0 bases clipped from V and 1 base from J, the junction kept 2 bases outside the gene matches. The CDR3 loop spans 15 amino acids. Germline CDR1 and CDR2: GTSNPN and SVGIG (reference sequence). CDR3 DNA sequence: TGTGCCTGGAGTGTAATAGCGGGGTCCTACAATGAGCAGTTCTTC. Translation gives CAWSVIAGSYNEQFF.

This clone was seen a few times. The chain recombines TRBV5-1 with TRBJ2-7, with 7 bases that match TRBD1. There are 14 residues in the CDR3. With 7 bases clipped from V and 4 bases from J, the junction kept 11 bases outside the gene matches. Germline V lookup: CDR1 SGHRS, CDR2 YFSETQ. The CDR3 protein is CASAPQGDIYEQYF. CDR3 in DNA: TGCGCCAGCGCCCCCCAGGGGGACATATACGAGCAGTACTTC.

This clone has just a few counts. This chain uses TRBV9 with TRBJ2-5, with D perhaps TRBD1 (6 bases). The CDR3 runs 15 residues. The V gene lost 2 bases and the J gene lost 5 bases, with 16 bases spanning the gap. Germline V lookup: CDR1 SGDLS, CDR2 YYNGEE. The CDR3 loop is CASSVHPGQRETQYF. For the CDR3, the DNA is TGTGCCAGCAGCGTTCATCCGGGACAAAGGGAGACCCAGTACTTC.

This clone showed up just a few times. V usage is TRBV2 and J usage is TRBJ2-2, with TRBD1 as a possible D gene (5 bases). V was cut by 5 bases and J by 5 bases, with 9 bases left in between. Germline-derived CDR1 and CDR2 are SNHLY and FYNNEI. The CDR3 sequence is 13 residues long. As DNA, the CDR3 is TGTGCCAGCAGTCAAGACAGAACCGGGGAGCTGTTTTTT. Encoded protein: CASSQDRTGELFF. Based on the CDR3 plus reference TRBV2 and TRBJ2-2, the full variable domain is EPEVTQTPSHQVTQMGQEVILRCVPISNHLYFYWYRQILGQKVEFLVSFYNNEISEKSEIFDDQFSVERPDGSNFTLKIRSTKLEDSAMYFCASSQDRTGELFFGEGSRLTVL.

The V and J genes are TRBV18 and TRBJ2-1, with 15 bases matching TRBD2. This CDR3 contains 15 residues. Unmatched junction bases numbered 5, after V lost 6 bases and J lost 8 bases. Germline loops: CDR1 KGHSH, CDR2 LQKENI. The CDR3 protein is CASSPGLAGGDEQFF. CDR3 nucleotides: TGTGCCAGCTCGCCCGGACTAGCGGGAGGGGATGAGCAGTTCTTC.

This clone was found many times. This chain joins TRBV21-1 and TRBJ2-7; TRBD2 was called by the table and not checked on the DNA. TRBV21-1 has pseudogene status. The CDR3 runs to 16 residues. CDR3 amino acids: CARARTSGLVAYEQYF. Here the CDR3 DNA reads TGTGCCAGGGCACGGACTAGCGGGTTGGTGGCCTACGAGCAGTACTTC.

This clone came up a few times. The chain uses TRBV9 and TRBJ1-3; TRBD1 might be the D (6 bases). V lost 4 bases to trimming and J lost 1 base, with 12 bases between them. This CDR3 is 15 amino acids long. CDR1 SGDLS and CDR2 YYNGEE come from the germline V gene. CDR3 loop: CASSTGGASGNTIYF. The CDR3 coding sequence is TGTGCCAGCAGCACCGGGGGCGCATCTGGAAACACCATATATTTT.

The gene calls are TRBV19 and TRBJ2-3; D is perhaps TRBD1 or TRBD2 (5 bases each). Trimming removed 7 bases at V and 5 bases at J, with 16 bases between. Germline V lookup: CDR1 LNHDA, CDR2 SQIVND (reference sequence). The CDR3 is 14 amino acids. CDR3 nucleotides: TGTGCCAGTACCCCCCGGGGCAGGAGAGATACGCAGTATTTT. Amino acid sequence: CASTPRGRRDTQYF.

The CDR3 region is CASSWTGGNYGYTF. CDR3 nucleotides: TGTGCCAGCAGCTGGACAGGGGGAAACTATGGCTACACCTTC. The rearrangement uses TRBV11-2 and TRBJ1-2; TRBD1 matches at 10 bases. This CDR3 comprises 14 residues. The germline V gene encodes CDR1 SGHAT and CDR2 FQNNGV. With V trimmed by 4 bases and J by 2 bases, 1 base remained unmatched.

This clone turned up a few times. The CDR3 DNA is TGTGCCAGCAGTTCTAACAGGGAGGGCGGTGAAAAACTGTTTTTT. Its translation is CASSSNREGGEKLFF. The rearrangement links TRBV28 to TRBJ1-4, with a tentative D call TRBD1 (6 bases). This CDR3 has 15 residues. Germline assignment: CDR1 MDHEN and CDR2 SYDVKM. Trimming took 4 bases from V and 7 from J, leaving 16 bases between them.

This clone was observed a handful of times. J is TRBJ1-1 and V is TRBV7-9; D gene ambiguous. Trimming pared 4 bases from V and 4 bases from J, leaving 16 bases between. Germline assignment: CDR1 SEHNR and CDR2 FQNEAQ (reference sequence). The CDR3 totals 15 residues. The CDR3 DNA sequence: TGTGCCAGCAGCTCAACTAAGAGGAGAGGCACTGAAGCTTTCTTT. Translated, it gives CASSSTKRRGTEAFF.

As regards this clone: Other DNA sequences in this sample translate to the same CDR3. J is TRBJ1-2 and V is TRBV18; D is unresolved. Trimming took off 3 bases at V and 1 base at J, with 0 bases between the two ends. The V gene's germline CDR1 is KGHSH and CDR2 LQKENI. CDR3 length equals 11 residues. CDR3 nucleotides: TGTGCCAGCTCACCTAACTATGGCTACACCTTC. Amino acids: CASSPNYGYTF. The full variable domain, with the rest looked up from reference TRBV18 and TRBJ1-2, is NAGVMQNPRHLVRRRGQEARLRCSPMKGHSHVYWYRQLPEEGLKFMVYLQKENIIDESGMPKERFSAEFPKEGPSILRIQQVVRGDSAAYFCASSPNYGYTFGSGTRLTVV.

This clone was observed a handful of times. In nucleotides, the CDR3 is TGTGCCAGCAGCCGCGCTTGGGACAGTATCTACGAGCAGTACTTC. The encoded protein is CASSRAWDSIYEQYF. This chain uses TRBV7-2 with TRBJ2-7, with 7 bases that match TRBD1. The CDR3 covers 15 residues. Germline V gives CDR1 SGHTA, CDR2 FQGNSA. After removal of 5 bases from V and 3 bases from J, the junction contained 10 bases not matched to a gene. Using reference TRBV7-2 and TRBJ2-7 for the parts outside the CDR3, the full variable domain is GAGVSQSPSNKVTEKGKDVELRCDPISGHTALYWYRQSLGQGLEFLIYFQGNSAPDKSGLPSDRFSAERTGGSVSTLTIQRTQQEDSAVYLCASSRAWDSIYEQYFGPGTRLTVT.